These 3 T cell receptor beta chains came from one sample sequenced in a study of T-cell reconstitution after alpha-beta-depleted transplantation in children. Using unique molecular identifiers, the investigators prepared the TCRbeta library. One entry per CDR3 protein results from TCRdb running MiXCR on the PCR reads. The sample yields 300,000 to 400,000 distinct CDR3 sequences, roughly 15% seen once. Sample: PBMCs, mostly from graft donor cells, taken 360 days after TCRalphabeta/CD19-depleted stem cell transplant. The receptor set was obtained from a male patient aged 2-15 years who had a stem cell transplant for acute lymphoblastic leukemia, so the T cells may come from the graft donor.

CDR3 in amino acids: CASSLGAGTGEQFF. Here the CDR3 DNA reads TGTGCCAGCAGTTTAGGGGCTGGGACCGGTGAGCAGTTCTTC. The rearrangement joins TRBV27 to TRBJ2-1, with D perhaps TRBD1 or TRBD2 (5 bases each). This CDR3 is 14 amino acids long. The germline CDR1 and CDR2 sequences are MNHEY and SMNVEV (reference sequence). The V and J ends lost 2 bases and 9 bases respectively, with 14 bases between them.

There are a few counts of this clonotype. The CDR3 spells CASSLNRAPEETQYF. The CDR3 nucleotides are TGTGCCAGCAGTCTGAACCGGGCGCCTGAGGAGACCCAGTACTTC. The chain has TRBV12-3 or TRBV12-4 and TRBJ2-5; D not resolved. The CDR3 has 15 amino acids. The germline V and J ends were trimmed by 5 bases and 5 bases, with 18 bases remaining between them.

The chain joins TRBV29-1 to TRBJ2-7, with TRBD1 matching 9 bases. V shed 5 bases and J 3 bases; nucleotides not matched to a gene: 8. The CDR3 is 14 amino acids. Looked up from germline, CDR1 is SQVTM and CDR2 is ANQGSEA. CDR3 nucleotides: TGCAGCGTTCCCGGGACAGGGCCCAGCTACGAGCAGTACTTC. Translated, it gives CSVPGTGPSYEQYF.